Below, one TCR beta chain is given with its context. The target antigen is unknown. The data stem from a study of cytomegalovirus exposure and HLA in healthy donors. Study-wide points: It was reported that TCR beta sequences correctly inferred the HLA-A and HLA-B alleles for most subjects. Some V segments (TRBV6-2 and TRBV6-3 among them) were excluded as indistinguishable. Most CMV-associated TCR beta chains appeared HLA-restricted in a later analysis.

The PCR made use of 60 Vbeta and 13 Jbeta primers. Profiled with immunoSEQ multiplex PCR; TCRdb holds only in-frame clones, not every one. In the table there are 95,000 to 150,000 clones, 73% of which are singletons. Deletions cut 6 bases from V and 10 bases from J, with 25 bases between. The length of the CDR3 is 15 residues. The V gene's germline CDR1 is SGHTS and CDR2 YDEGEE. Sequencing input: PBMCs. This sequence originates from a man in his sixties in good health and CMV-seropositive. J is TRBJ2-5 and V is TRBV5-8; a weak D match, TRBD2 (6 bases). The CDR3 is CASTLGGSGSSGQYF. The CDR3, as DNA: TGTGCCAGCACCCTGGGGGGTAGCGGATCCTCGGGCCAGTACTTC.